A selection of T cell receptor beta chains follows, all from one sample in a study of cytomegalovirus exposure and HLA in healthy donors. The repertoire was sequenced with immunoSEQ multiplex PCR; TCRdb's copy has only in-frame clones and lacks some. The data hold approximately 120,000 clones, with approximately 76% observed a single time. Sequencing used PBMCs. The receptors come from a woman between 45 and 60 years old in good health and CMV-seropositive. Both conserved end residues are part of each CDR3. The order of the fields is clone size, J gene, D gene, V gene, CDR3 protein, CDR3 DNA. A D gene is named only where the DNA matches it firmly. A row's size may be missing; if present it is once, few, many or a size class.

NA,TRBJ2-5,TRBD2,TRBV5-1,CASSSTSGVETQYF,TGCGCCAGCAGCTCGACTAGCGGGGTGGAGACCCAGTACTTC
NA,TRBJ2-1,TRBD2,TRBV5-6,CASSYGTSGGNEQFF,TGTGCCAGCAGCTACGGGACTAGCGGGGGGAATGAGCAGTTCTTC
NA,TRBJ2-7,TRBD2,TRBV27,CASSSSGRGYEQYF,TGTGCCAGCAGTTCTAGCGGGAGGGGCTACGAGCAGTACTTC
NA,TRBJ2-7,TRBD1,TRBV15,CATSGDRGSYEQYF,TGTGCCACCAGCGGTGACAGGGGCAGTTACGAGCAGTACTTC
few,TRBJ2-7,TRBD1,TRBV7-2,CASRGTGNEQYF,TGTGCCAGCAGGGGGACAGGGAACGAGCAGTACTTC
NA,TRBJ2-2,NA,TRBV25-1,CASTPTGYTGELFF,TGTGCCAGCACCCCAACAGGTTACACCGGGGAGCTGTTTTTT
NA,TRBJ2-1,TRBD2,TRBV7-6,CASSPGLAGDNEQFF,TGTGCCAGCAGTCCCGGACTAGCGGGCGACAATGAGCAGTTCTTC
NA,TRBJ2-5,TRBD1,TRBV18,CASSPRGPRETQYF,TGTGCCAGCTCACCGAGGGGGCCCCGGGAGACCCAGTACTTC
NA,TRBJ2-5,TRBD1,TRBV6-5,CASSSKTGQYF,TGTGCCAGCAGTTCCAAGACAGGGCAGTACTTC
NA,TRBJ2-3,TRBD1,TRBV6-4,CASSDSTGQGVDTQYF,TGTGCCAGCAGTGACTCCACGGGACAGGGGGTTGATACGCAGTATTTT
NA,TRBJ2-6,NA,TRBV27,CASSPSGANGLTF,TGTGCCAGCAGTCCCTCTGGGGCCAACGGCCTGACTTTC
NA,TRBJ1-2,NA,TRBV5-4,CASGPAVNYGYTF,TGTGCCAGCGGGCCAGCCGTCAACTATGGCTACACCTTC
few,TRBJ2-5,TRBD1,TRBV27,CASSFGQGRETQYF,TGTGCCAGCAGTTTCGGACAGGGAAGAGAGACCCAGTACTTC
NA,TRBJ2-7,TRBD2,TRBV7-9,CASSRTSGSYEQYF,TGTGCCAGCAGCCGGACTAGCGGCTCCTACGAGCAGTACTTC
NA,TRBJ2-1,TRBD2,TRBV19,CASSYVGTRGNEQFF,TGTGCCAGTAGTTACGTAGGGACTAGAGGAAATGAGCAGTTCTTC
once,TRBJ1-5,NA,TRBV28,CASSLSGTFQPQHF,TGTGCCAGCAGTTTATCGGGAACCTTCCAGCCCCAGCATTTT
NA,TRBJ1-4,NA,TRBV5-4,CASSFPGSANEKLFF,TGTGCCAGCAGCTTCCCAGGGTCGGCTAATGAAAAACTGTTTTTT
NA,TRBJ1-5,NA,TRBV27,CASSARRGNSNQPQHF,TGTGCCAGCAGTGCCCGCAGGGGAAATAGCAATCAGCCCCAGCATTTT
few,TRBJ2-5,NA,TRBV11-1,CASSSGGETQYF,TGTGCCAGCAGCTCTGGCGGGGAGACCCAGTACTTC
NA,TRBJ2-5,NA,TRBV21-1,CARWIPRDRGQGAQYF,TGTGCCAGATGGATCCCCCGGGACAGGGGGCAGGGGGCCCAGTACTTC
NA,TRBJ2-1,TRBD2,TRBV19,CASTPGSGKSYNEQFF,TGTGCCAGTACCCCGGGTAGCGGGAAATCCTACAATGAGCAGTTCTTC
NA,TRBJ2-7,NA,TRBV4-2,CASSQEGRYEQYF,TGTGCCAGCAGCCAAGAGGGGCGCTACGAGCAGTACTTC
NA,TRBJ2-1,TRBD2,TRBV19,CASSPVVSGRRNEQFF,TGTGCCAGTAGCCCGGTAGTTAGCGGGAGAAGGAATGAGCAGTTCTTC
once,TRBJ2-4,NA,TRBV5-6,CASSPSMEGLAKNIQYF,TGTGCCAGCAGCCCCTCCATGGAGGGATTAGCCAAAAACATTCAGTACTTC